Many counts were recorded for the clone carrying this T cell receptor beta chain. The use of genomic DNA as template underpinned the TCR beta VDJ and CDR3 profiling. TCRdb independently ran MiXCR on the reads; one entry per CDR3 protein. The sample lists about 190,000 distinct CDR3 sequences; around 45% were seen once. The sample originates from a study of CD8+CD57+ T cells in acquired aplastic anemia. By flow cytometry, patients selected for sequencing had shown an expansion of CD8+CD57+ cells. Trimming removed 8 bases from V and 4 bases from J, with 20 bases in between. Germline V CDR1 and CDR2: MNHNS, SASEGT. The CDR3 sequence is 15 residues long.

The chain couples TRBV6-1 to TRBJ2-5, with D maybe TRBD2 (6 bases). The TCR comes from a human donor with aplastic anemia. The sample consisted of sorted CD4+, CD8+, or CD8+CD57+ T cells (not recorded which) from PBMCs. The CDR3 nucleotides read TGTGCCAGCCGTGCGGCGGGGCTATGGGGAGAGACCCAGTACTTC. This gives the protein CASRAAGLWGETQYF.